This note documents a single T cell receptor (beta chain) sequence. The data were taken from a study of blood T cell repertoires in COVID-19. Study-wide background: Researchers got acute and convalescent COVID-19 samples from the United States, Italy and Spain. In each case, the material was cDNA or gDNA derived from T cells, B-cell-depleted T cells, or PBMCs.

Germline V gene data show CDR1 as SGDLS and CDR2 as YYNGEE. The CDR3 runs to 15 residues. Trimming cost V 4 bases and J 3 bases, with 14 bases left between them. TCRdb keeps only in-frame clones here, not all; method: immunoSEQ multiplex PCR. In the table there are fewer than 350,000 clones, roughly 86% of which are singletons. The sequence derives from a man aged 18 to 35 with active or convalescent COVID-19. The sample taken for sequencing was peripheral blood. The J gene is TRBJ2-1, the V gene TRBV9, with D perhaps TRBD1 (7 bases). The CDR3 DNA reads TGTGCCAGCAGCCCAACAGGGGAGGTCTACAATGAGCAGTTCTTC. Its protein product is CASSPTGEVYNEQFF.